This TCR beta chain was identified during a study of T-cell memory formation after mild COVID-19. Looking at the study overall: Most TCR clusters belonged to a single donor.

Germline values: CDR1 LNHNV, CDR2 YYDKDF (reference sequence). V lost 3 bases, J lost 9 bases, and 16 bases stayed unmatched. The CDR3 is 17 amino acids. cDNA libraries for TCR alpha and TCR beta, carrying sample barcodes and UMIs, came from 5'RACE with constant-segment primers. Each CDR3 protein is one row after TCRdb ran MiXCR on the 5' RACE reads. Here the sample spans some 320,000 distinct CDR3 sequences, around 15% being singletons. This clonotype was recorded a few times. As yet, its antigen is unknown. Study observations and caveats: Clones that contracted from day 15 to 85 were balanced CD4/CD8, while later expanders leaned CD4+. Researchers could not confirm that second-wave clones peaking on day 37 targeted SARS-CoV-2.

The sequencing input was PBMCs or a T cell subset sorted from them (not recorded which). This rearrangement joins TRBV15 to TRBJ2-1; 8 bases agree with TRBD2. The sequence derives from a man younger than 35 who had mild COVID-19 (a few samples of this study predate the infection). Cell type and time point are not known. Here the CDR3 reads CATSRPGMGAGVGEQFF. CDR3 nucleotide sequence: TGTGCCACCAGCAGGCCCGGGATGGGAGCGGGGGTTGGTGAGCAGTTCTTC.